A single sample gave rise to the 5 T cell receptor beta chains below, sequenced in a study of blood T cell repertoires in COVID-19. Generated by immunoSEQ multiplex PCR, the TCRdb table keeps only in-frame clones and is missing some. In the table there are roughly 700,000 clones, approximately 90% of which are singletons. Input material: peripheral blood. These receptors originate from a woman aged 18-29 years with acute or convalescent COVID-19.

The chain joins TRBV7-9 to TRBJ1-1; 7 bases are a match to TRBD1. CDR1 SEHNR and CDR2 FQNEAQ come from the germline V gene (reference sequence). V trimming: 6 bases; J trimming: 3 bases; junction bases outside the gene matches: 4. This CDR3 is 13 amino acids long. The CDR3: CASSPGTDTEAFF. The CDR3 region has the DNA TGTGCCAGCAGTCCTGGGACAGACACTGAAGCTTTCTTT.

This clone was counted only a few times. The chain employs TRBV7-9 and TRBJ1-2; D call uncertain. The CDR3 totals 15 residues. CDR1 and CDR2 from the germline V gene are SEHNR and FQNEAQ (reference sequence). The V gene lost 1 base and the J gene lost 7 bases, with 16 bases spanning the gap. CDR3 DNA sequence: TGTGCCAGCAGCTTAGAGCGGCGGGGAGGAGGTGGCTACACCTTC. Its protein is CASSLERRGGGGYTF.

V and J are TRBV30 and TRBJ2-1, with 8 bases fitting TRBD2. CDR3 length: 17 residues. Germline V gives CDR1 GTSNPN, CDR2 SVGIG (reference sequence). The J segment lost 0 bases and the V segment lost 2 bases, leaving 9 bases of the junction unmatched. The CDR3 DNA is TGTGCCTGGAGTCGAGGCGGGGGGCCGTACTCCTACAATGAGCAGTTCTTC. Its translation: CAWSRGGGPYSYNEQFF.

In its sample, this clone was seen once. The CDR3 is CASRKPRTAGFLNTEAFF. The DNA of the CDR3 is TGTGCCAGCAGAAAACCTAGGACAGCCGGGTTTTTGAACACTGAAGCTTTCTTT. The J gene is TRBJ1-1, the V gene TRBV2, with D possibly being TRBD1 (6 bases). Germline CDR1 reads SNHLY; CDR2 reads FYNNEI. Trimming left V 6 bases short and J 0 bases short, with 23 bases between. The CDR3 is 18 amino acids.

The J gene is TRBJ2-1, the V gene TRBV5-1; tentative D call: TRBD2 (7 bases). The germline CDR1 and CDR2 sequences are SGHRS and YFSETQ. The CDR3 loop spans 15 amino acids. Trimming removed 4 bases at V and 7 bases at J, with 18 bases between. The CDR3 sequence is CASSRGSGEGNEQFF. The CDR3 region has the DNA TGCGCCAGCAGCCGGGGGTCAGGGGAGGGTAATGAGCAGTTCTTC.